Each of the 21 T cell receptor beta chains below was sequenced from the same sample in a study of technical replicates of blood from several donors. Sequencing used immunoSEQ multiplex PCR; TCRdb keeps in-frame clones, though not all of them. The profile shows about 81,000 clones, 92% of them singletons. The sequenced sample consisted of T cells isolated from PBMCs. Receptor source: a human donor in good health.

The CDR3 here is CASSQGQGDQPQHF. The CDR3 bases are TGCGCCAGCAGCCAAGGACAGGGGGATCAGCCCCAGCATTTT. V is TRBV4-1 and J is TRBJ1-5, with 9 bases identical to TRBD1. Germline CDR1 is MGHRA and CDR2 is YSYEKL. This CDR3 contains 14 residues. With V trimmed by 1 base and J by 5 bases, 0 bases remained unmatched.

The V gene is TRBV27, the J gene TRBJ2-3; D possibly corresponds to TRBD1 (7 bases). CDR1 is MNHEY and CDR2 is SMNVEV in the germline V gene (reference sequence). V was cut by 3 bases and J by 8 bases, with 18 bases left in between. This CDR3 is 15 amino acids long. CDR3 amino acids: CASSFGGGRAGTQYF. The CDR3 coding sequence is TGTGCCAGCAGTTTCGGAGGGGGCCGGGCGGGTACGCAGTATTTT.

In this sample, this clone turned up once. The chain uses TRBV28 and TRBJ1-1; maybe TRBD1 (6 bases). Germline CDR1 is MDHEN and CDR2 is SYDVKM. The CDR3 is made up of 13 amino acids. Trimming took off 6 bases at V and 6 bases at J, with 14 bases between the two ends. DNA of the CDR3: TGTGCCAGCAGCCTTAGGGGGTTCGCTGAAGCTTTCTTT. Translation: CASSLRGFAEAFF.

The CDR3 DNA is TGCGCCAGCAGCCCTCAAGGGACAGGAAAAGCATACGAGCAGTACTTC. Translation: CASSPQGTGKAYEQYF. V and J are TRBV4-1 and TRBJ2-7; TRBD1 matches at 8 bases. Per germline, CDR1 MGHRA and CDR2 YSYEKL. V was pared by 4 bases and J by 4 bases, with 12 bases of the junction left unmatched. The CDR3 runs to 16 residues.

The V call is TRBV7-8, the J call TRBJ2-5; 13 bases are a match to TRBD2. There are 16 residues in the CDR3. CDR1 and CDR2 from the germline V gene are SGHVS and FQNEAQ. Losses at the gene ends were 5 bases for V and 4 bases for J; bases not matched to a gene: 7. CDR3 sequence reads: CASSGTSGGAGETQYF. The DNA of the CDR3 is TGTGCCAGCAGCGGAACTAGCGGGGGGGCCGGAGAGACCCAGTACTTC.

The table lists this clone with a count of one. The V gene is TRBV28, the J gene TRBJ1-5; D may be TRBD1 (6 bases). The germline gives CDR1 MDHEN, CDR2 SYDVKM. This CDR3 has 14 residues. Trimming removed 4 bases from V and 3 bases from J, with 10 bases in between. The CDR3 bases are TGTGCCAGCAGTTCCACAGGGACCAATCAGCCCCAGCATTTT. It encodes CASSSTGTNQPQHF.

This chain joins TRBV7-9 and TRBJ2-1; no definite D call. Between the trimmed V and J ends, which lost 6 bases and 2 bases, there was a span of 5 bases. Looked up from germline, CDR1 is SEHNR and CDR2 is FQNEAQ (reference sequence). The CDR3 sequence is 12 residues long. CDR3 loop: CASRAAYNEQFF. Here the CDR3 DNA reads TGTGCCAGCAGGGCGGCCTACAATGAGCAGTTCTTC.

This clone showed up just a few times. CDR3 loop: CASSFEEGLAAFF. CDR3 sequence (DNA): TGTGCCAGCAGCTTCGAGGAGGGGCTGGCAGCTTTCTTT. The chain recombines TRBV7-9 with TRBJ1-1; the D gene is possibly TRBD1 (5 bases). CDR3 size: 13 residues. V lost 3 bases and J lost 10, with 15 bases in between. From germline, CDR1 is SEHNR and CDR2 FQNEAQ (reference sequence).

This chain joins TRBV7-3 and TRBJ1-1, with TRBD1 matching 8 bases. The CDR3 totals 19 residues. The J segment lost 0 bases and the V segment lost 0 bases, leaving 12 bases of the junction unmatched. Germline lookup yields CDR1 SGHTA and CDR2 FQGTGA. The CDR3: CASSLTSGTGRFMNTEAFF. CDR3 coding DNA: TGTGCCAGCAGCTTAACGTCAGGGACAGGACGCTTTATGAACACTGAAGCTTTCTTT.

This clone has only one observation. The chain uses TRBV5-4 and TRBJ2-5, with 13 bases aligning to TRBD2. The J segment lost 3 bases and the V segment lost 10 bases, leaving 6 bases of the junction unmatched. Germline V gene data show CDR1 as SGHNT and CDR2 as YYREEE (reference sequence). This CDR3 contains 14 residues. This CDR3 is CAPTGTSGEETQYF. As DNA, the CDR3 is TGTGCCCCCACAGGGACTAGCGGGGAAGAGACCCAGTACTTC. Looking up the rest from reference TRBV5-4 and TRBJ2-5 gives the full variable domain: ETGVTQSPTHLIKTRGQQVTLRCSSQSGHNTVSWYQQALGQGPQFIFQYYREEENGRGNFPPRFSGLQFPNYSSELNVNALELDDSALYLCAPTGTSGEETQYFGPGTRLLVL.

The rearrangement joins TRBV6-5 to TRBJ1-6; possibly TRBD1 for D (5 bases). The CDR3 length is 15 residues. In germline, CDR1 is MNHEY, CDR2 SVGAGI. V lost 5 bases, J lost 8 bases, and 16 bases lay in between. CDR3 nucleotide sequence: TGTGCCAGCAGTACTCGGGGGGGTAGAGATTCACCCCTCCACTTT. Encoded protein: CASSTRGGRDSPLHF.

The J gene is TRBJ2-1, the V gene TRBV5-4, with D maybe TRBD1 (8 bases). V lost 5 bases, J lost 5 bases, and 14 bases lay in between. The CDR3 runs to 14 residues. The germline CDR1 and CDR2 sequences are SGHNT and YYREEE (reference sequence). As DNA, the CDR3 is TGTGCCAGCAGTTCACAGGGGGGGGACAATGAGCAGTTCTTC. Translated, it gives CASSSQGGDNEQFF.

This chain uses TRBV5-8 with TRBJ2-3; 9 bases align to TRBD1. After removal of 2 bases from V and 4 bases from J, the junction contained 5 bases not matched to a gene. In germline, CDR1 is SGHTS, CDR2 YDEGEE. CDR3 length: 15 residues. CDR3 bases: TGTGCCAGCAGCTTTGGGGGACAGGGCCCAGATACGCAGTATTTT. It encodes CASSFGGQGPDTQYF.

This chain connects TRBV7-2 to TRBJ2-1, with D unresolved. The CDR3 extends over 14 amino acids. Per the germline V gene, CDR1 is SGHTA and CDR2 is FQGNSA. V was pared by 1 base and J by 12 bases, with 16 bases between. CDR3 coding DNA: TGTGCCAGCAGCTTAGTCGCGTGGGCACCCGGGCAGTTCTTC. Translation: CASSLVAWAPGQFF. Together with reference TRBV7-2 and TRBJ2-1, the CDR3 gives the full variable domain: GAGVSQSPSNKVTEKGKDVELRCDPISGHTALYWYRQSLGQGLEFLIYFQGNSAPDKSGLPSDRFSAERTGGSVSTLTIQRTQQEDSAVYLCASSLVAWAPGQFFGPGTRLTVL.

The CDR3 is CASSSGHYNEQFF. The CDR3 region has the DNA TGTGCCAGCAGTTCGGGTCATTACAATGAGCAGTTCTTC. The chain joins TRBV28 to TRBJ2-1; D not resolved. CDR1 and CDR2 from the germline V gene are MDHEN and SYDVKM. The CDR3 has 13 residues. Trimming left V 4 bases short and J 4 bases short, with 8 bases between.

The chain employs TRBV7-9 and TRBJ1-3; possibly TRBD1 for D (5 bases). This CDR3 has 18 amino acids. Per germline, CDR1 SEHNR and CDR2 FQNEAQ (reference sequence). V was shortened by 4 bases and J by 0 bases, with 19 bases between the two germline ends. In nucleotides, the CDR3 is TGTGCCAGCAGCTCTCAATCGGGGCAGCGGGTCTCTGGAAACACCATATATTTT. It yields the protein CASSSQSGQRVSGNTIYF.

The genes are TRBV5-1 and TRBJ2-5; D call uncertain. This CDR3 is 16 amino acids long. Germline lookup yields CDR1 SGHRS and CDR2 YFSETQ. V lost 0 bases and J 1 base, leaving 13 bases between the germline ends. CDR3 sequence (DNA): TGCGCCAGCAGCTTGGGGGCCCATGTGCTCCAAGAGACCCAGTACTTC. Its translation: CASSLGAHVLQETQYF.

The chain joins TRBV5-4 to TRBJ2-1; D gene uncertain. Germline CDR1 is SGHNT and CDR2 is YYREEE (reference sequence). Trimming removed 4 bases from V and 3 bases from J, with 8 bases in between. CDR3 length equals 13 residues. The CDR3 loop reads CASSGALYNEQFF. The CDR3 DNA follows: TGTGCCAGCAGCGGAGCGCTCTACAATGAGCAGTTCTTC.

V gene TRBV6-5 combines with J gene TRBJ1-5; D gene uncertain. V was shortened by 6 bases and J by 7 bases, with 16 bases between the two germline ends. The CDR3 loop spans 14 amino acids. The germline V gene has CDR1 MNHEY and CDR2 SVGAGI. The CDR3 region has the DNA TGTGCCAGCAGCCCCGGGGAATCCTTCCAGCCCCAGCATTTT. This translates into CASSPGESFQPQHF.

The V gene is TRBV2, the J gene TRBJ2-1; 10 nucleotides line up with TRBD2. Per the germline V gene, CDR1 is SNHLY and CDR2 is FYNNEI. CDR3 length: 15 amino acids. J gave up 8 bases and V 3 bases, and 7 bases lay outside the gene matches. DNA for the CDR3: TGTGCCAGCAGTGAGCGGGGGACTAGCGTTGATGAGCAGTTCTTC. This gives the protein CASSERGTSVDEQFF.

The chain joins TRBV6-5 to TRBJ1-5, with a weak D call TRBD1 (6 bases). Germline V gene lookup returns CDR1 MNHEY and CDR2 SVGAGI. This CDR3 is 14 amino acids long. V lost 6 bases to trimming and J lost 9 bases, with 18 bases between them. The CDR3 sequence: CASRETGEIRPQHF. CDR3 nucleotide sequence: TGTGCCAGCAGAGAGACAGGTGAAATTCGGCCCCAGCATTTT.